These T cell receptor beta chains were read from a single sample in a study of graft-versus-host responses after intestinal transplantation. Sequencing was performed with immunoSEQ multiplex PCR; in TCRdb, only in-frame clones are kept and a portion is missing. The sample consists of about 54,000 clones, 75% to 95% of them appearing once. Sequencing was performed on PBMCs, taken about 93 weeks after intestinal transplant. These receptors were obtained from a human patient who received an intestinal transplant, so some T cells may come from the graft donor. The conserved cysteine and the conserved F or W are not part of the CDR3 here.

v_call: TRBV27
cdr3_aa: ASVTTSGGFNEQF

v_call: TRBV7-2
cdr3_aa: ASSFLISGNTIY

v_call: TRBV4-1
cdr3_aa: ASSQDLRVEAF

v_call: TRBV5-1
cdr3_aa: ASSLIEFTDTQY

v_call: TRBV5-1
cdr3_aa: ASSLADSLTDTQY

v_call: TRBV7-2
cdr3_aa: ASSFQGMTYEQY

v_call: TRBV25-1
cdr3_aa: ASSRISGAAYEQY

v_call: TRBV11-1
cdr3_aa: ASSLRQGFDTQY

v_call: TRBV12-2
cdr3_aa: ASRLALRFRDNSPLH

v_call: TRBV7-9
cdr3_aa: ASSLGSGQGAREQY

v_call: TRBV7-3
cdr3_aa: ASSFGGAFETQY

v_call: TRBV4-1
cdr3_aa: ASSHEGGLSNQPQH

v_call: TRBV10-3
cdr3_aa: AISESSGGVYEQY

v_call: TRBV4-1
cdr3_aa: ASSQEKMGVSTGNTEAF

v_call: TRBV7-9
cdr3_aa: ASSKARGGREETQY

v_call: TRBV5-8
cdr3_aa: ASKTQGYEQY

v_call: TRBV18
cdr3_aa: ASSPHLYRFL

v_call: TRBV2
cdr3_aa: ASERQGSNSPLH

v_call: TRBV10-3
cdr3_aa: AIHGDNSYEQY

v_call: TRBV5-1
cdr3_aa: ASSLRGLGRDSNTEAF

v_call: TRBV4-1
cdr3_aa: ASSQVGSGNTIY

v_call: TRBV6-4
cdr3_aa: ASSAQDGGLSNQPQH

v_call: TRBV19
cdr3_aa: ASSVLAGAHNEQF

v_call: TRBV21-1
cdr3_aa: ASIPSYEQY

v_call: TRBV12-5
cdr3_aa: ASGLSGTTEAF

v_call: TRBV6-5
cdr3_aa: ASMAQPNQPQH

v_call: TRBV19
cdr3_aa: ASSLTSWGGYT

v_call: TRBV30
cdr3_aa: AWSVAETQY

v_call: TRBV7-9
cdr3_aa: ASWVTSGGTDTQY

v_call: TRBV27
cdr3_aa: ASSLNRPNTEAF

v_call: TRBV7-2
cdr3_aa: ASVTSGGPRRGETQY

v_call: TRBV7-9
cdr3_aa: ASSSDRGGTGELF

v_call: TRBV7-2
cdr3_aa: ASSLRAPGSYNEQL

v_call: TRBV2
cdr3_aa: ASSELGQDNSPLH

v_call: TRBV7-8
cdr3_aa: ASSLKITLH

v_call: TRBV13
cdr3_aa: ASSTPGGGYGYT